This is a list of T cell receptor beta chains from one sample in a study of metastatic and nonmetastatic thyroid tumors. Using MiXCR, TCRdb re-called clones from the PCR reads. The table has over 25,000 clones, around a sixth seen once; the top ten hold 6% to 7%. The sample consisted of blood. Receptors originate from a male donor with papillary thyroid cancer or a benign thyroid nodule (not recorded which). Some clones in this sample may be carry-over from other donors' samples. CDR3s include the opening cysteine and the closing phenylalanine or tryptophan. D genes are given only for firm matches. Part of the rows lack a size; the others show once, few, many or a class for expanded clones.

DNA,CDR3,size,D,J,V,length
TGTGCCTGGAGCGGGGATCCTTGCTCGGGGGGGTACTTC,CAWSGDPCSGGYF,.,TRBD2,TRBJ2-7,TRBV30,13
TGTGCCAGCAGTAAGGGACAGACAAATCAGCCCCAGCATTTT,CASSKGQTNQPQHF,.,TRBD1,TRBJ1-5,TRBV6-1,14
TGTGCCAGCAGCTCGACAGCCGCTAGCTCCTACAATGAGCAGTTCTTC,CASSSTAASSYNEQFF,many,.,TRBJ2-1,TRBV5-4,16
TGTGCCAGCAGCGAACAGGGGGAAAGTCAAACTGAAGCTTTCTTT,CASSEQGESQTEAFF,many,TRBD1,TRBJ1-1,TRBV4-2,15
TGTGCCAGCAACACAGGGAGGGGGTACAATGAGCAGTTCTTC,CASNTGRGYNEQFF,.,.,TRBJ2-1,TRBV6-1,14
TGCGCCAGCAGGCGTGGACTAGACCTCGAGCAGTACTTC,CASRRGLDLEQYF,many,TRBD2,TRBJ2-7,TRBV5-1,13
TGTGCCAGCAGTTTAGATTGGGGAAGCTCCTATAATTCACCCCTCCACTTT,CASSLDWGSSYNSPLHF,few,.,TRBJ1-6,TRBV27,17
TGTGCCAGCAGCCCCGCAGGCAGGTTAGGTCCTAGGCCCACCTACGAGCAGTACTTC,CASSPAGRLGPRPTYEQYF,medium-sized,.,TRBJ2-7,TRBV7-8,19
TGTGCCAGCAGCCAAGATCCCCAGGTCCTGAACTACAATGAGCAGTTCTTC,CASSQDPQVLNYNEQFF,many,.,TRBJ2-1,TRBV3-1,17
TGCAGTGCTATATACACTAGCGGGAGGGCTCGTCTCGAGCAGTACTTC,CSAIYTSGRARLEQYF,few,TRBD2,TRBJ2-7,TRBV20-1,16
TGTGCCAGCAGCCCCGGGAGGCAGACCTATGGCTACACCTTC,CASSPGRQTYGYTF,many,.,TRBJ1-2,TRBV6-1,14
TGCAGTGCTGCCCCCCGACAGGTTAGCACAGATACGCAGTATTTT,CSAAPRQVSTDTQYF,.,.,TRBJ2-3,TRBV20-1,15
TGTGCCAGCAGCGGGTACCGGGACCCTCGCAATGAGCAGTACTTC,CASSGYRDPRNEQYF,.,.,TRBJ2-7,TRBV5-4,15
TGTGCCAGCACCGGGACAGTCTCTGGAAACACCATATATTTT,CASTGTVSGNTIYF,many,TRBD1,TRBJ1-3,TRBV25-1,14
TGCGCCAGCAGCTGGGGGTACAATGAGCAGTTCTTC,CASSWGYNEQFF,.,.,TRBJ2-1,TRBV5-1,12
TGTGCCAGCAGCCAAGAAGGGGCTGGACAGTACAATGAGCAGTTCTTC,CASSQEGAGQYNEQFF,many,.,TRBJ2-1,TRBV4-2,16
TGTGCCAGCAGCTTGGCTTTTGGGGCTAGCGGGGAAGAGACCCAGTACTTC,CASSLAFGASGEETQYF,many,TRBD2,TRBJ2-5,TRBV7-9,17
TGTGCCAGCAGTTTCGTGCGTGGCTCCTACGAGCAGTACTTC,CASSFVRGSYEQYF,.,.,TRBJ2-7,TRBV28,14
TGTGCCTGGAGGCCTACTAGCGGGATTACCTACGAGCAGTACTTC,CAWRPTSGITYEQYF,medium-sized,TRBD2,TRBJ2-7,TRBV30,15
TGTGCCACCATCTGGACGGGTTCCGGGGAGCTGTTTTTT,CATIWTGSGELFF,many,.,TRBJ2-2,TRBV28,13
TGCAGTGCAGATCGGACTAGCAGTATCGCAGATACGCAGTATTTT,CSADRTSSIADTQYF,many,TRBD2,TRBJ2-3,TRBV20-1,15
TGTGCCAGCTCACCGGGATCGGATACTCAGTACTTC,CASSPGSDTQYF,.,.,TRBJ2-5,TRBV18,12
TGCGCCAGCAGCCCGACCCGGGGGACTCCCTACGAGCAGTACTTC,CASSPTRGTPYEQYF,medium-sized,.,TRBJ2-7,TRBV4-1,15
TGTGCCAGCAGCCTCCAGTCCTCTTGGGGGGGGACAGGGGACGGCTACACCTTC,CASSLQSSWGGTGDGYTF,many,TRBD1,TRBJ1-2,TRBV7-6,18
TGTGCCAGCAGTAGGATTAGCGGGGTCAACGCAGATACGCAGTATTTT,CASSRISGVNADTQYF,few,TRBD2,TRBJ2-3,TRBV28,16
TGTGCCAGCAGCACGATGGGGGAAAACATTCAGTACTTC,CASSTMGENIQYF,many,.,TRBJ2-4,TRBV9,13
TGTGCCAGCAGTCCTCCGGGACAGGCGGTCAGGCAAGAGACCCAGTACTTC,CASSPPGQAVRQETQYF,many,TRBD1,TRBJ2-5,TRBV11-2,17
TGTGCCAGCAGTCTTCAGGGGGCAGTGGGGACCCAGTACTTC,CASSLQGAVGTQYF,few,TRBD1,TRBJ2-5,TRBV27,14
TGTGCCAGCAGCTTAGGTCCTCAAGAGACCCAGTACTTC,CASSLGPQETQYF,many,.,TRBJ2-5,TRBV11-1,13
TGTGCCAGCTCACCGCGGGACGCTGTGGTGTGGGAGCAGTACTTC,CASSPRDAVVWEQYF,many,.,TRBJ2-7,TRBV18,15
TGTGCCATCACCGACTCCCTGTCCTACGAGCAGTACTTC,CAITDSLSYEQYF,few,.,TRBJ2-7,TRBV10-3,13
TGTGCCAGCAGCTCCCTACAGGGCCTCTATGGCTACACCTTC,CASSSLQGLYGYTF,many,.,TRBJ1-2,TRBV28,14
TGTGCCAGCAGTTACTCACTAGCGGGAGGTACAGATACGCAGTATTTT,CASSYSLAGGTDTQYF,many,TRBD2,TRBJ2-3,TRBV6-5,16
TGTGCCAGCGTGAGGGCGCATGTCCGGGACGAGCAGTACTTC,CASVRAHVRDEQYF,.,.,TRBJ2-7,TRBV2,14
TGTGCCACCAGCACTAGGAAGGCGACCCAGTACTTC,CATSTRKATQYF,many,.,TRBJ2-5,TRBV15,12
TGTGCCAGCAGTTTGTCCGGGACAAAATACGAGCAGTACTTC,CASSLSGTKYEQYF,many,.,TRBJ2-7,TRBV27,14
TGCGCCAGCAGCTTTAGCGGGACCTCCTACGAGCAGTACTTC,CASSFSGTSYEQYF,.,TRBD2,TRBJ2-7,TRBV5-1,14
TGTGCCAGCAGTTACTCCTTATCCCGGGGGCTAGGAGCCAAAAACATTCAGTACTTC,CASSYSLSRGLGAKNIQYF,.,.,TRBJ2-4,TRBV6-5,19
TGTGCCAGCAGCCAACAGGGGGGTGGCTACACCTTC,CASSQQGGGYTF,many,TRBD1,TRBJ1-2,TRBV3-1,12
TGTGCCAGCAGTTTGACCCTTACATTCTCCTACGAGCAGTACTTC,CASSLTLTFSYEQYF,large,.,TRBJ2-7,TRBV27,15
TGTGCCACCAGTGATAGCGGCTCCCGCCCTTACGAGCAGTACTTC,CATSDSGSRPYEQYF,medium-sized,.,TRBJ2-7,TRBV24-1,15
TGCAGTGCTAGCGTGGGTGGGCGAGGACAGCCCCAGCATTTT,CSASVGGRGQPQHF,many,.,TRBJ1-5,TRBV20-1,14
TGTGCCAGCGGGGACAGGAACTACGAGCAGTACTTC,CASGDRNYEQYF,few,TRBD1,TRBJ2-7,TRBV6-2/TRBV6-3,12
TGTGCCACCAGTGATTACGGGGCAGATACGCAGTATTTT,CATSDYGADTQYF,many,.,TRBJ2-3,TRBV24-1,13
TGTGCCAGCAGCCAGCAAAATACAGCCTACGAGCAGTACTTC,CASSQQNTAYEQYF,many,.,TRBJ2-7,TRBV4-2,14
TGTGCCAGCAGCCAGGGACTTCACTCAGATACGCAGTATTTT,CASSQGLHSDTQYF,.,.,TRBJ2-3,TRBV11-2,14
TGTGCCAGCAGCGTAGAGCCGTTGGGTACGCAGTATTTT,CASSVEPLGTQYF,.,.,TRBJ2-3,TRBV9,13
TGTGCCAGCAGTTTAGCCCGGAGGGTCTCCTACAATGAGCAGTTCTTC,CASSLARRVSYNEQFF,.,.,TRBJ2-1,TRBV28,16
TGTGCCTGGACGTACAGATCGATGTATGGCTACACCTTC,CAWTYRSMYGYTF,.,.,TRBJ1-2,TRBV30,13
TGCAGTGCTAGGGGAGAAAATCAGCCCCAGCATTTT,CSARGENQPQHF,many,.,TRBJ1-5,TRBV20-1,12
TGTGCCAGCGCCCGGGACAGGGTATCCTACGAGCAGTACTTC,CASARDRVSYEQYF,medium-sized,TRBD1,TRBJ2-7,TRBV28,14
TGCGCCAGCAGCAAGGACAGGGGCACCGGGGAGCTGTTTTTT,CASSKDRGTGELFF,once,TRBD1,TRBJ2-2,TRBV5-1,14
TGCGCCAGCAGCCAACACACAGGGGGCAGTTCTGGAAACACCATATATTTT,CASSQHTGGSSGNTIYF,many,TRBD1,TRBJ1-3,TRBV5-1,17
TGCGCCAGCAGCGAGGCGGGGGTGTCATACGAGCAGTACTTC,CASSEAGVSYEQYF,.,TRBD2,TRBJ2-7,TRBV5-1,14